This T cell receptor (beta chain) was found in a study of control samples from healthy donors and cancer patients. This CDR3 region has 13 residues. Between the trimmed V and J ends, which lost 5 bases and 0 bases, there was a span of 7 bases. This clone was recorded only once. Clones were read by immunoSEQ multiplex PCR, and TCRdb kept only the in-frame ones, dropping some. The table has over 150,000 clones, 85% to 95% seen once. Sequencing used blood. This TCR was recovered from a man younger than 30 in good health. The chain is built from TRBV12-3 or TRBV12-4 and TRBJ1-1, with a weak D call TRBD1 (5 bases). The CDR3 DNA sequence: TGTGCCAGCAGTCGGGGGGTGAACACTGAAGCTTTCTTT. Its translation: CASSRGVNTEAFF.